This T cell receptor beta chain was sequenced in a study of cytomegalovirus exposure and HLA in healthy donors. Whole-study context: The early release's HLA-typed donors yielded 78 million or so unique TCRs. Study conclusions and caveats: What a later analysis reportedly showed was that an Asian-associated ancestry cluster had fewer N-insertions than the approximately 670-donor mean.

A remark on this clone: Its matching antigen is unknown.

V shed 3 bases and J 0 bases; nucleotides not matched to a gene: 8. The CDR3 is 17 residues long. Germline V gene sequence: CDR1 MDHEN, CDR2 SYDVKM. Primers: 60 Vbeta forward and 13 Jbeta reverse. Data came from immunoSEQ multiplex PCR; TCRdb stores just in-frame clones and leaves some out. The sample holds roughly 150,000 clones; roughly 65% are singletons and the top ten take 1.5% to 2%. This clonotype originated in a woman aged 25 to 45 in good health and CMV-seronegative. The chain uses TRBV28 and TRBJ1-3, with 7 bases identical to TRBD1. Material: PBMCs. CDR3 nucleotide sequence: TGTGCCAGCAGTTTTCGGACAGGTTCCTTCTCTGGAAACACCATATATTTT. Encoded protein: CASSFRTGSFSGNTIYF.